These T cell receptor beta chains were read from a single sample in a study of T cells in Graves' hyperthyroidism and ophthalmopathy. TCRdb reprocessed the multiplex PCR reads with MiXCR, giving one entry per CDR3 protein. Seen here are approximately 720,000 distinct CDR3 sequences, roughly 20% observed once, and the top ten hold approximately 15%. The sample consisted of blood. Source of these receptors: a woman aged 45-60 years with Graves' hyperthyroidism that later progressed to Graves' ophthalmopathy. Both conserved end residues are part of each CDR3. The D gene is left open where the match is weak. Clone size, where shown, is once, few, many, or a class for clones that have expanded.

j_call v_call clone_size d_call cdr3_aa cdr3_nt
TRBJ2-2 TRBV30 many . CAWSPNTGELFF TGTGCCTGGAGTCCTAACACCGGGGAGCTGTTTTTT
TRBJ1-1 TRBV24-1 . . CVTSEAGKRTEAFF TGTGTCACCAGTGAAGCTGGGAAGAGGACTGAAGCTTTCTTT
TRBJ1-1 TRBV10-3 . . CAITGGLNTEAFF TGTGCCATCACTGGCGGCCTGAACACTGAAGCTTTCTTT
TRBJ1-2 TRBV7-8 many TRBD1 CASSLGRTGVFGYTF TGTGCCAGCAGCTTAGGCCGGACAGGGGTATTTGGCTACACCTTC
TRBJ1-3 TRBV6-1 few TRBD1 CASSYSSRGGQDTIYF TGTGCCAGCAGTTACTCTTCCAGAGGGGGCCAGGACACCATATATTTT
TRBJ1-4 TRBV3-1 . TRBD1 CASRPPGTAGEKLFF TGTGCCAGCAGGCCGCCGGGGACAGCAGGGGAAAAACTGTTTTTT
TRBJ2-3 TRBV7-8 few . CASSFYGAREQYF TGTGCCAGCAGCTTTTACGGAGCAAGGGAGCAGTATTTT
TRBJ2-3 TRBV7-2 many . CASSFFPLVVDTQYF TGTGCCAGCAGCTTTTTCCCGTTAGTAGTGGATACGCAGTATTTT
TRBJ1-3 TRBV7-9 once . CASSRTTVPHSGNTIYF TGTGCCAGCAGCCGAACGACAGTCCCTCACTCTGGAAACACCATATATTTT
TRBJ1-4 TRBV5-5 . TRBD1 CASSLGDRPNEKLFF TGTGCCAGCAGCTTGGGGGACAGACCTAATGAAAAACTGTTTTTT
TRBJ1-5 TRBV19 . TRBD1 CASSKTGPVGNQPQHF TGTGCCAGTAGTAAGACAGGGCCGGTGGGCAATCAGCCCCAGCATTTT
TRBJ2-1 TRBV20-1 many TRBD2 CSARVSGGGFNEQFF TGCAGTGCTAGGGTGTCCGGGGGGGGTTTCAATGAGCAGTTCTTC
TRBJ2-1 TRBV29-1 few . CRAGRAGLDEQFF TGCCGCGCCGGTCGGGCAGGTTTGGATGAGCAGTTCTTC
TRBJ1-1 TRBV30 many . CAWSPMNTEAFF TGTGCCTGGAGCCCGATGAACACTGAAGCTTTCTTT
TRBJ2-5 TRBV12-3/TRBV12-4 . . CASSLLASQDLETQYF TGTGCCAGCAGTTTACTAGCGTCCCAAGATTTGGAGACCCAGTACTTC
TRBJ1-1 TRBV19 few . CASNYRGDTEAFF TGTGCCAGTAACTATCGGGGGGACACTGAAGCTTTCTTT
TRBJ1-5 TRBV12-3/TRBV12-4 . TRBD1 CASGQTGWSQHF TGTGCCAGCGGCCAGACAGGGTGGTCCCAGCATTTT
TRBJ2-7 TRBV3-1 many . CASSLYRSYEQYF TGTGCCAGCAGCCTATACAGGTCTTACGAGCAGTACTTC
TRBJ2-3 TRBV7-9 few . CASSLVLRGGTDTQYF TGTGCCAGCAGCTTAGTCTTAAGGGGCGGGACAGATACGCAGTATTTT
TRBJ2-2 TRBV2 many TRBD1 CARSSDRTSTGELFF TGTGCCAGGTCTTCGGACAGGACAAGCACCGGGGAGCTGTTTTTT
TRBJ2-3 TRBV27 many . CASSEVGQPSTDTQYF TGTGCCAGCAGTGAGGTAGGGCAGCCTAGCACAGATACGCAGTATTTT
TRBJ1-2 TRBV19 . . CASSIDGSEGYTF TGTGCCAGTAGTATAGATGGGTCGGAGGGCTACACCTTC
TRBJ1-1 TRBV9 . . CASSVGGAASDTEAFF TGTGCCAGCAGCGTAGGCGGCGCAGCCTCGGACACTGAAGCTTTCTTT
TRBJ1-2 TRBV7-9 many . CASSSVAGADYGYTF TGTGCCAGCAGCTCCGTCGCGGGGGCTGACTATGGCTACACCTTC
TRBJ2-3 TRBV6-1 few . CASSEYPPDTQYF TGTGCCAGCAGTGAATATCCCCCGGATACGCAGTATTTT
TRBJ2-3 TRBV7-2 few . CASSLERISTDTQYF TGTGCCAGCAGCTTAGAGAGGATTAGCACAGATACGCAGTATTTT
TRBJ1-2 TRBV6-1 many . CASSYPDYNYGYTF TGTGCCAGCAGTTACCCCGACTATAACTATGGCTACACCTTC
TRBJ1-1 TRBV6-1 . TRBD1 CASSEGDRYTEAFF TGTGCCAGCAGTGAGGGGGACAGGTACACTGAAGCTTTCTTT
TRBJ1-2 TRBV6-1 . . CASSVATGGYGYTF TGTGCCAGCAGTGTGGCCACCGGGGGCTATGGCTACACCTTC
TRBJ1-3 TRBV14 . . CASSQVAVGAGNTIYF TGTGCCAGCAGCCAAGTAGCAGTCGGGGCTGGAAACACCATATATTTT
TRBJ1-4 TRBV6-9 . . CASTLRQGIAEKLFF TGTGCCAGCACGTTACGTCAGGGTATTGCTGAAAAACTGTTTTTT
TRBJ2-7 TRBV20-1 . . CSATRTAYAYEQYF TGCAGTGCTACCCGGACAGCCTACGCCTACGAGCAGTACTTC
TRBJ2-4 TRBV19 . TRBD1 CASSMGQGAGKNIQYF TGTGCCAGTAGTATGGGACAGGGTGCTGGCAAAAACATTCAGTACTTC
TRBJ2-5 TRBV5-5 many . CASSFRDAQETQYF TGTGCCAGCAGCTTCCGGGACGCCCAAGAGACCCAGTACTTC
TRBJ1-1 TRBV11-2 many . CASSLDLGTNTEAFF TGTGCCAGCAGCTTAGATCTGGGCACGAACACTGAAGCTTTCTTT
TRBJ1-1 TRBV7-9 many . CASSLETSSEAFF TGTGCCAGCAGCCTTGAAACAAGCTCTGAAGCTTTCTTT